These 17 T cell receptor beta chains originate from one sample sequenced in a study of tumor and adjacent non-tumor tissue in lung cancer. RNA was extracted from bulk tissue without any cell sorting. The normal lung tissue was taken more than 3 cm from the tumor edge. TCRbeta libraries were built with three rounds of nested PCR, modified from ARM-PCR. TCRdb re-called the multiplex PCR reads with MiXCR, one entry per CDR3 protein. The sample contains over 80,000 distinct CDR3 sequences, around 76% of which appear only once. Sequencing was carried out using distant non-tumor lung tissue. These receptors originate from a woman in her 50s with non-small cell lung cancer.

The table lists this clonotype with many counts. The V call is TRBV6-2 or TRBV6-3, the J call TRBJ2-3; the D call may be TRBD1 or TRBD2 (5 bases each). This CDR3 is built from 17 residues. Trimming pared 2 bases from V and 2 bases from J, leaving 17 bases between. Germline V CDR1 and CDR2: MNHEY, SVGEGT. The CDR3: CASSYPGTEAYTDTQYF. The CDR3 region has the DNA TGTGCCAGCAGTTACCCTGGGACGGAAGCCTACACAGATACGCAGTATTTT.

V usage is TRBV24-1 and J usage is TRBJ2-2; 11 bases line up with TRBD2. With V trimmed by 5 bases and J by 1 base, 2 bases remained unmatched. Germline V gives CDR1 KGHDR, CDR2 SFDVKD. CDR3 length equals 16 residues. The CDR3 DNA reads as TGTGCCACCAGTGGACTAGCGGGAAGGAACACCGGGGAGCTGTTTTTT. Its protein is CATSGLAGRNTGELFF.

This clonotype was observed a single time. An end of the junction differs from the germline gene, which may be a read error. The chain is built from TRBV29-1 and TRBJ1-2, with a tentative D call TRBD1 (6 bases). CDR3 length: 13 amino acids. Per germline, CDR1 SQVTM and CDR2 ANQGSEA. The CDR3: CSVEDSPLYGHTF. The DNA for the CDR3 is TGTAGCGTTGAGGACAGCCCACTCTATGGCCACACCTTC.

With respect to this clonotype: No conserved phenylalanine or tryptophan is present at the end of the CDR3, so a read error is the likely explanation. The chain links TRBV11-2 to TRBJ2-5, with 7 bases matching TRBD2. Trimming at V came to 2 bases and at J to 4 bases, leaving 7 bases not matched to a gene. The CDR3 has 15 amino acids. The germline V gene encodes CDR1 SGHAT and CDR2 FQNNGV. The CDR3 DNA follows: TGTGCCAGCAGCTTAATGGTTGGCGGGAGAGAGACCCAGTACCTC. Its protein is CASSLMVGGRETQYL.

A word on this clonotype: The CDR3 does not end in the conserved phenylalanine or tryptophan, so this is likely a read error. This sequence joins TRBV29-1 and TRBJ1-1; possibly TRBD1 for D (5 bases). Per the germline V gene, CDR1 is SQVTM and CDR2 is ANQGSEA. This CDR3 has 13 residues. Trimming stripped 6 bases from V and 3 bases from J, with 14 bases between. This CDR3 is CSVTHGDYTEAFL. CDR3 nucleotide sequence: TGCAGCGTAACCCACGGGGACTACACTGAAGCTTTCTTA.

As regards this clonotype: An end of the junction differs from the germline gene, which may be a read error. This sequence joins TRBV11-2 and TRBJ2-7; D could derive from TRBD1 or TRBD2 (5 bases each). The CDR3 runs 14 residues. Germline lookup yields CDR1 SGHAT and CDR2 FQNNGV. CDR3 bases: TGTGCCCGCAGCTTAGTTAGGGACGGCCGCGAGCAGTACTTC. As protein: CARSLVRDGREQYF. Looking up the rest from reference TRBV11-2 and TRBJ2-7 gives the full variable domain: EAGVAQSPRYKIIEKRQSVAFWCNPISGHATLYWYQQILGQGPKLLIQFQNNGVVDDSQLPKDRFSAERLKGVDSTLKIQPAKLEDSAVYLCARSLVRDGREQYFGPGTRLTVT.

This clonotype was seen a handful of times. One end of the junction varies from germline; a read error may be responsible. The CDR3 nucleotides are TGTGACAGCAGCTTGCTAATCCTGGGAACTGAAGCTTTCTTC. It encodes CDSSLLILGTEAFF. V gene TRBV11-2 combines with J gene TRBJ1-1, with no clear D. The CDR3 totals 14 residues. CDR1 and CDR2 from the germline V gene are SGHAT and FQNNGV.

By sample fraction, this clonotype is medium-sized. V usage is TRBV5-4 and J usage is TRBJ2-3, with D tentatively TRBD2 (6 bases). CDR1 is SGHNT and CDR2 is YYREEE in the germline V gene (reference sequence). This CDR3 spans 15 amino acids. V lost 3 bases to trimming and J lost 3 bases, with 14 bases between them. CDR3 amino acids: CASSSKFGGTDTQYF. The CDR3 region has the DNA TGTGCCAGCAGCTCAAAATTCGGAGGGACAGATACGCAGTATTTT.

About this clonotype itself: In this CDR3 the conserved last residue, phenylalanine or tryptophan, is missing, so a read error is likely. It is unclear where the CDR3 begins or ends on the DNA, so no DNA is shown, and the CDR3 is as TCRdb lists it. The rearrangement joins TRBV5-6 to TRBJ2-5; the listed D gene, TRBD2, was not tested against the DNA. The V gene's germline CDR1 is SGHDT and CDR2 YYEEEE. The length of the CDR3 is 15 amino acids, counting both ends. The CDR3 protein is CASSFSGRAPETQHL.

This clonotype was found once. The junction shows a germline mismatch at one end, possibly a read error. The rearrangement joins TRBV28 to TRBJ1-3; D call uncertain. Germline V CDR1 and CDR2: MDHEN, SYDVKM. This CDR3 has 11 amino acids. CDR3 DNA sequence: TGCGCCAGCACTTGGGGAGACACCATATATTTT. Its translation is CASTWGDTIYF. The entire variable domain, with the rest obtained from reference TRBV28 and TRBJ1-3, is as follows: DVKVTQSSRYLVKRTGEKVFLECVQDMDHENMFWYRQDPGLGLRLIYFSYDVKMKEKGDIPEGYSVSREKKERFSLILESASTNQTSMYLCASTWGDTIYFGEGSWLTVV.

This clonotype occurred a few times. The chain employs TRBV4-2 and TRBJ1-5, with D perhaps matching TRBD2 (6 bases). The last part of the DNA fits TRBJ2-3 better; the J call may be wrong. CDR1 is LGHNA, CDR2 YNFKEQ, per germline. The CDR3 totals 15 residues. The CDR3 DNA reads as TGTGCCAGCAGCCGAGACCTCACTAGCAATCAACCCCAGTATTTT. Encoded protein: CASSRDLTSNQPQYF.

Comment on this clonotype: A read error may produce the germline difference seen at one junction end. The chain is built from TRBV6-6 and TRBJ2-5; TRBD2 aligns across 9 bases. CDR3 size: 17 residues. CDR1 MNHNY and CDR2 SVGAGI come from the germline V gene (reference sequence). The CDR3 bases are TGTACTAGCAACCCCCCGGGACTAGCAGGAGGGCCGGAGACCCAGCACTTC. This gives the protein CTSNPPGLAGGPETQHF.

This clonotype has a handful of counts. Given a much more abundant clone one base away, this may be a read error. This chain links TRBV5-1 with TRBJ2-1; 8 bases fit TRBD1. CDR1 is SGHRS, CDR2 YFSETQ, per germline. The CDR3 is 13 amino acids. Trimming removed 4 bases from V and 6 bases from J; junction bases left unmatched: 3. CDR3: CASSRDRRNEQFF. CDR3 in DNA: TGCGCCAGCAGCCGGGACAGGCGCAATGAGCAGTTCTTC.

To note about this clonotype: Relative to the germline gene, one junction end is altered; a read error may explain this. The genes are TRBV6-2 or TRBV6-3 and TRBJ2-5; possible D gene TRBD1, 6 bases. CDR1 is MNHEY and CDR2 is SVGEGT in the germline V gene. The CDR3 length is 15 residues. CDR3 loop: CARSRSVAPGETQYF. CDR3 DNA: TGTGCCAGAAGCCGCTCCGTAGCGCCAGGGGAGACTCAGTACTTC.

A remark on this clonotype: One end of the junction is discordant with germline, which a read error may explain. The chain combines TRBV29-1 with TRBJ1-1, with 8 nucleotides matching TRBD1. The CDR3 runs to 14 residues. Germline V gene data show CDR1 as SQVTM and CDR2 as ANQGSEA. DNA of the CDR3: TGCAGCGTTGGGGGGGGACAGGACAACACCGAAGCTCTATTT. Its translation is CSVGGGQDNTEALF.

The table lists this clonotype with many counts. CDR3 loop: CASSQEDGGTGEQFF. The CDR3 nucleotides are TGTGCCAGCAGCCAAGAAGACGGCGGGACGGGTGAGCAGTTCTTC. The rearrangement joins TRBV4-2 to TRBJ2-1; possible D gene TRBD2, 6 bases. The ends were cut back, 0 bases at V and 9 bases at J, with 15 bases in the middle. The length of the CDR3 is 15 residues. Germline assignment: CDR1 LGHNA and CDR2 YNFKEQ.

In this sample, this clonotype turned up once. A read error is likely, as this CDR3 ends without the conserved phenylalanine or tryptophan. V usage is TRBV28 and J usage is TRBJ2-1, with 10 positions matching TRBD2. This CDR3 has 16 amino acids. CDR1 MDHEN and CDR2 SYDVKM come from the germline V gene. V dropped 6 bases and J dropped 4; count of bases not matched to a gene: 9. In DNA, the CDR3 is TGTGCCAGCAGCTTAGGGACTAGCGACAAGTACAATGAGCAGTTCTCC. Amino acids: CASSLGTSDKYNEQFS.